This passage covers 26 T cell receptor beta chains from one sample sequenced in a study of regulatory T cells in long-lasting Graves disease. Specified time point: persistent/refractory GD, antithyroid drugs over 5 years with positive TRAb. From PBMCs, RNA was extracted and then used to make the TCR library. Relying on iRepertoire HTBI primers and Arm-PCR of CDR3 regions, the team built TCR beta libraries. MiXCR was run by TCRdb on the multiplex PCR reads, yielding one entry per CDR3 protein. This repertoire shows about 460,000 distinct CDR3 sequences, roughly 22% found once; its top ten account for about an eighth. The sequenced sample was peripheral blood mononuclear cells (PBMCs), obtained when the disease was refractory, from a patient treated with antithyroid drugs. Receptors were obtained from a female donor with Graves disease.

This clonotype showed up many times. The chain carries TRBV19 and TRBJ1-2, with 8 bases fitting TRBD1. CDR3 length: 15 residues. The germline CDR1 and CDR2 sequences are LNHDA and SQIVND (reference sequence). The ends lost 7 bases at V and 7 bases at J; junction bases unmatched: 14. Here the CDR3 reads CASTTWEDRVAGYTF. In DNA, the CDR3 is TGTGCCAGTACCACCTGGGAGGACAGGGTCGCTGGCTACACCTTC.

This clonotype has a handful of counts. J is TRBJ1-6 and V is TRBV18, with TRBD1 as a possible D gene (5 bases). Trimming shortened V by 3 bases and J by 5 bases, and 11 bases separated the two germline ends. The germline V gene has CDR1 KGHSH and CDR2 LQKENI. This CDR3 comprises 15 residues. The chain's CDR3 is CASSPTTGDNSPLHF. In DNA form, the CDR3 reads TGTGCCAGCTCACCCACTACGGGGGATAATTCACCCCTCCACTTT. Full variable domain (outside the CDR3, taken from reference TRBV18 and TRBJ1-6): NAGVMQNPRHLVRRRGQEARLRCSPMKGHSHVYWYRQLPEEGLKFMVYLQKENIIDESGMPKERFSAEFPKEGPSILRIQQVVRGDSAAYFCASSPTTGDNSPLHFGNGTRLTVT.

The gene calls are TRBV6-1 and TRBJ1-2, with TRBD1 identical over 9 bases. The V gene's germline CDR1 is MNHNS and CDR2 SASEGT. The CDR3 loop spans 14 amino acids. V dropped 6 bases and J dropped 5; count of bases not matched to a gene: 7. This chain's CDR3 is CASSRDRVEYGYTF. DNA of the CDR3: TGTGCCAGCAGCCGGGACAGGGTTGAGTATGGCTACACCTTC.

This clonotype was detected only a few times. V gene TRBV5-1 combines with J gene TRBJ2-5, with a weak D call TRBD2 (6 bases). The CDR3 covers 16 residues. Germline lookup yields CDR1 SGHRS and CDR2 YFSETQ. Trimming cost V 4 bases and J 0 bases, with 16 bases left between them. CDR3 DNA sequence: TGCGCCAGCAGCCTAACAGCGGGCCGGTACCAAGAGACCCAGTACTTC. This gives the protein CASSLTAGRYQETQYF.

This clonotype was seen ten or more times. The chain joins TRBV2 to TRBJ2-2, with 8 bases identical to TRBD2. Germline-derived CDR1 and CDR2 are SNHLY and FYNNEI. Unmatched junction bases numbered 9, after V lost 6 bases and J lost 3 bases. The CDR3 extends over 16 amino acids. In nucleotides, the CDR3 is TGTGCCAGCAGCGACACTAGCGGCCTACACACCGGGGAGCTGTTTTTT. This codes for CASSDTSGLHTGELFF.

At least ten counts were recorded for this clonotype. This chain joins TRBV2 and TRBJ1-5, with D uncertain. CDR3 length: 14 residues. V was shortened by 5 bases and J by 2 bases, with 10 bases between the two germline ends. Germline loops: CDR1 SNHLY, CDR2 FYNNEI. CDR3 bases: TGTGCCAGCAGTACTCAGGCCCGCAATCAGCCCCAGCATTTT. It yields the protein CASSTQARNQPQHF.

This clonotype was seen more than once but under ten times. This chain connects TRBV5-4 to TRBJ1-1; 8 bases align to TRBD1. The junction had 10 bases not matched to a gene; V was cut back by 5 bases and J by 4 bases. This CDR3 comprises 15 residues. Germline CDR1 SGHNT, CDR2 YYREEE (reference sequence). In DNA form, the CDR3 reads TGTGCCAGCAGGTATGCACAGGGGGTCGCCACTGAAGCTTTCTTT. Protein product: CASRYAQGVATEAFF.

The gene calls are TRBV12-3 or TRBV12-4 and TRBJ2-5; D ambiguous. Trimming left V 0 bases short and J 5 bases short, with 4 bases between. The CDR3 sequence is 12 residues long. CDR3: CASSLASETQYF. The CDR3 DNA follows: TGTGCCAGCAGTTTAGCGTCTGAGACCCAGTACTTC.

The V and J genes are TRBV19 and TRBJ2-5, with a weak D call TRBD1 (6 bases). Per germline, CDR1 LNHDA and CDR2 SQIVND (reference sequence). V lost 1 base and J 3 bases, leaving 12 bases between the germline ends. The CDR3 has 15 amino acids. The CDR3 loop is CASSIVGGTEETQYF. CDR3 in DNA: TGTGCCAGTAGTATAGTTGGGGGCACCGAAGAGACCCAGTACTTC.

This clonotype was picked up a small number of times. The genes are TRBV29-1 and TRBJ2-6; no clear D gene. Per germline, CDR1 SQVTM and CDR2 ANQGSEA. CDR3 length: 12 residues. The germline V and J ends were trimmed by 3 bases and 3 bases, with 3 bases remaining between them. CDR3 in DNA: TGCAGCGTTGATGGTGGGGCCAACGTCCTGACTTTC. Protein product: CSVDGGANVLTF.

This clonotype occurred a few times. The chain couples TRBV5-1 to TRBJ2-7; D is undetermined. V was shortened by 2 bases and J by 0 bases, with 6 bases between the two germline ends. This CDR3 has 13 amino acids. Germline V gene sequence: CDR1 SGHRS, CDR2 YFSETQ. CDR3 nucleotide sequence: TGCGCCAGCAGCTTCCAAACCTCCTACGAGCAGTACTTC. It translates to CASSFQTSYEQYF.

This chain connects TRBV2 to TRBJ2-2, with a tentative D call TRBD1 (5 bases). Trimming shortened V by 6 bases and J by 7 bases, and 12 bases separated the two germline ends. Germline CDR1 SNHLY, CDR2 FYNNEI. This CDR3 has 13 residues. In nucleotides, the CDR3 is TGTGCCAGCAGACGCCAGGGCTTCGGGGAGCTGTTTTTT. It specifies CASRRQGFGELFF.

This clonotype appeared a few times. V gene TRBV19 combines with J gene TRBJ1-5; D uncertain. CDR1 is LNHDA, CDR2 SQIVND, per germline (reference sequence). CDR3 length: 14 residues. Trimming pared 7 bases from V and 9 bases from J, leaving 19 bases between. CDR3 loop: CASTPPGTLGPQHF. CDR3 nucleotides: TGTGCCAGTACCCCCCCTGGAACTTTGGGGCCCCAGCATTTT.

The chain uses TRBV7-9 and TRBJ2-7, with 10 positions matching TRBD1. The CDR3 runs to 14 residues. The junction had 4 bases not matched to a gene; V was cut back by 3 bases and J by 5 bases. Germline CDR1 is SEHNR and CDR2 is FQNEAQ (reference sequence). DNA for the CDR3: TGTGCCAGCAGCTTGGGACAGGGGTTGAACGAGCAGTACTTC. Translated: CASSLGQGLNEQYF.

This clonotype has at least ten counts. The chain combines TRBV12-3 or TRBV12-4 with TRBJ1-1; a weak D match, TRBD1 (5 bases). V lost 7 bases and J lost 4, with 13 bases in between. The CDR3 is 13 amino acids. CDR3 sequence (DNA): TGTGCCAGCAATGAGATGGGGGGCACTGAAGCTTTCTTT. Amino acids: CASNEMGGTEAFF.

Notes on this clonotype: With only one base between it and a far larger clone, this is likely a read error. The genes are TRBV7-2 and TRBJ2-5, with 8 bases lining up with TRBD1. The V segment lost 5 bases and the J segment 5 bases; nucleotides outside the gene matches: 22. The CDR3 totals 19 residues. Germline-derived CDR1 and CDR2 are SGHTA and FQGNSA. The CDR3 DNA sequence: TGTGCCAGCAGCCCCTTTGCGACAGAACAGACAGGGGTTTTTGAGACCCAGTACTTC. This encodes CASSPFATEQTGVFETQYF.

This clonotype appeared once. The chain recombines TRBV20-1 with TRBJ2-2; the match to TRBD2 covers 8 bases. The germline V gene encodes CDR1 DFQATT and CDR2 SNEGSKA (reference sequence). The V gene end was trimmed by 3 bases and the J gene end by 4 bases; junction bases not matched to a gene: 7. This CDR3 spans 15 amino acids. The CDR3 is CSARTASGLTGELFF. The CDR3 DNA is TGCAGTGCTAGGACCGCTAGCGGGCTCACCGGGGAGCTGTTTTTT.

This chain uses TRBV20-1 with TRBJ1-1; a weak D match, TRBD1 (6 bases). CDR3 length: 13 amino acids. Between the trimmed V and J ends, which lost 6 bases and 3 bases, there was a span of 14 bases. The germline V gene encodes CDR1 DFQATT and CDR2 SNEGSKA (reference sequence). This chain's CDR3 is CSAVRAGDTEAFF. Here the CDR3 DNA reads TGCAGTGCGGTTAGGGCAGGGGACACTGAAGCTTTCTTT.

This clonotype was seen ten or more times. This sequence joins TRBV2 and TRBJ1-4; D gene uncertain. CDR1 is SNHLY and CDR2 is FYNNEI in the germline V gene. The CDR3 has 10 residues. Trimming cost V 7 bases and J 6 bases, with 3 bases left between them. The DNA of the CDR3 is TGTGCCAGCATCCATGAAAAACTGTTTTTT. Translated, it gives CASIHEKLFF.

This clonotype was counted once. The CDR3 spells CSALTPGNQPQHF. The CDR3 nucleotides are TGCAGTGCCTTGACACCGGGCAATCAGCCCCAGCATTTT. The chain carries TRBV20-1 and TRBJ1-5, with D unresolved. CDR1 and CDR2 (germline): DFQATT, SNEGSKA (reference sequence). The CDR3 is made up of 13 amino acids. Trimming removed 6 bases from V and 2 bases from J, with 11 bases in between.

This clonotype was seen many times. CDR3: CASSHHGTANSPLHF. CDR3 DNA sequence: TGTGCCAGCAGTCACCACGGGACAGCTAATTCACCCCTCCACTTT. The V call is TRBV28, the J call TRBJ1-6, with 7 bases fitting TRBD1. V shed 5 bases, J shed 6 bases, and the junction held 7 bases outside the gene matches. There are 15 residues in the CDR3. Germline loops: CDR1 MDHEN, CDR2 SYDVKM.

This clonotype came up many times. This chain connects TRBV28 to TRBJ1-4; perhaps TRBD1 as D (6 bases). The V gene lost 6 bases and the J gene lost 4 bases, with 15 bases spanning the gap. Germline CDR1 reads MDHEN; CDR2 reads SYDVKM. The CDR3 extends over 15 amino acids. The CDR3 sequence is CASRPDSSRNEKLFF. The CDR3 nucleotides are TGTGCCAGCAGACCGGACAGTTCACGTAATGAAAAACTGTTTTTT.

This clonotype was detected only a few times. The CDR3 reads CASSRGQVYSYEQYF. The CDR3 DNA reads as TGTGCCAGCAGCCGGGGACAGGTCTATTCGTACGAGCAGTACTTC. The chain links TRBV7-2 to TRBJ2-7; TRBD1 matches at 8 bases. Losses at the gene ends were 5 bases for V and 4 bases for J; bases not matched to a gene: 10. From germline, CDR1 is SGHTA and CDR2 FQGNSA. The CDR3 length is 15 residues.

Concerning this clonotype: Just one base apart from a much larger clone, this may be a read error. The gene calls are TRBV14 and TRBJ2-7, with D perhaps matching TRBD1 (5 bases). The CDR3 consists of 13 residues. The germline gives CDR1 SGHDN, CDR2 FVKESK. The V and J ends lost 5 bases and 3 bases respectively, with 11 bases between them. The DNA of the CDR3 is TGTGCCAGCAGCGCGACAGCCTACTACGAGCAGTACTTC. Protein: CASSATAYYEQYF.

This clonotype was seen a few times. The rearrangement joins TRBV12-3 or TRBV12-4 to TRBJ2-1, with TRBD2 matching 13 bases. This CDR3 is 15 amino acids long. The V segment lost 5 bases and the J segment 4 bases; nucleotides outside the gene matches: 2. In nucleotides, the CDR3 is TGTGCCAGCAGTCGGACTAGCGGGAGTTACAATGAGCAGTTCTTC. This codes for CASSRTSGSYNEQFF.

The chain couples TRBV20-1 to TRBJ1-5; D gene ambiguous. This CDR3 contains 15 residues. The V and J ends lost 3 bases and 2 bases respectively, with 14 bases between them. The germline gives CDR1 DFQATT, CDR2 SNEGSKA (reference sequence). The CDR3 DNA reads as TGCAGTGCTAGGGCCACCGAGTGGGGCAATCAGCCCCAGCATTTT. Translated, it gives CSARATEWGNQPQHF.